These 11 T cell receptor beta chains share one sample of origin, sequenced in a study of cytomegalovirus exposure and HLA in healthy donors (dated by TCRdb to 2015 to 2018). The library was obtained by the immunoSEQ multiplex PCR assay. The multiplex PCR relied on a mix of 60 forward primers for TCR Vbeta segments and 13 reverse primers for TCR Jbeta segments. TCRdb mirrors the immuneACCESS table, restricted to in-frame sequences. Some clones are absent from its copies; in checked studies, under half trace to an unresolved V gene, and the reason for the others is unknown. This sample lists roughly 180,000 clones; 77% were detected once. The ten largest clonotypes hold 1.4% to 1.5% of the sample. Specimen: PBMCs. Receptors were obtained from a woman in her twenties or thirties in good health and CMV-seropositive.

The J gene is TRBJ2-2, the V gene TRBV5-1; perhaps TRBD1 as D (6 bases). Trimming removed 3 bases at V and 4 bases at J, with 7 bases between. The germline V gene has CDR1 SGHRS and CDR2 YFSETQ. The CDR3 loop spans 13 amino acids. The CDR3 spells CASSSGVTGELFF. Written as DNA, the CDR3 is TGCGCCAGCAGCTCAGGGGTCACCGGGGAGCTGTTTTTT. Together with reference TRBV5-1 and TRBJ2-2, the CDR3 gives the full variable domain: KAGVTQTPRYLIKTRGQQVTLSCSPISGHRSVSWYQQTPGQGLQFLFEYFSETQRNKGNFPGRFSGRQFSNSRSEMNVSTLELGDSALYLCASSSGVTGELFFGEGSRLTVL.

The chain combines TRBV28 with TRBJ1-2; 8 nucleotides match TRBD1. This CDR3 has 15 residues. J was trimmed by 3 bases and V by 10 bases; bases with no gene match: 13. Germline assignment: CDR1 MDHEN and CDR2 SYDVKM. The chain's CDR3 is CATPNSRGRYYGYTF. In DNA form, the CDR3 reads TGTGCCACCCCGAACTCCAGGGGGCGCTACTATGGCTACACCTTC.

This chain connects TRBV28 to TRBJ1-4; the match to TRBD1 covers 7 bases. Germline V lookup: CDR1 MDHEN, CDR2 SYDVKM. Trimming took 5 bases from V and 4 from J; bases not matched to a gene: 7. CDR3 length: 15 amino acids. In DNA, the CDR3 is TGTGCCAGCAGTCCTAGGGACAGTTTTAATGAAAAACTGTTTTTT. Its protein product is CASSPRDSFNEKLFF.

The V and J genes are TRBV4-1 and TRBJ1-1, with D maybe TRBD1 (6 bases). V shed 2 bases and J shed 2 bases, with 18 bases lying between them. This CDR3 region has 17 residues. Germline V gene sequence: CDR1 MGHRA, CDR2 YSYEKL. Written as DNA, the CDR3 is TGCGCCAGCAGCCAAATTTATCGAACACAGGGCAACACTGAAGCTTTCTTT. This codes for CASSQIYRTQGNTEAFF.

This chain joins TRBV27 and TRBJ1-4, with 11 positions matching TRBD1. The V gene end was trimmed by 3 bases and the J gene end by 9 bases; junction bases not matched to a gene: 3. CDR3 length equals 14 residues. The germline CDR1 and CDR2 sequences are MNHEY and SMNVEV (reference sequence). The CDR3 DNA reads TGTGCCAGCAGTTTTGGACAGGGGGCGAAAAAACTGTTTTTT. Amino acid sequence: CASSFGQGAKKLFF.

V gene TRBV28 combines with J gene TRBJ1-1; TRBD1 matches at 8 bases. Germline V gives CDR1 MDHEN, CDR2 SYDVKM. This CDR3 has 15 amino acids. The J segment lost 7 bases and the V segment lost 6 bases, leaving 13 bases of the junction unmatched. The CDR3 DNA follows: TGTGCCAGCAGGGTGACAGGGGTGAGTGTTGGTGAAGCTTTCTTT. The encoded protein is CASRVTGVSVGEAFF.

CDR3 nucleotides: TGTGCCAGCAGTTTTTCAGGGGGCTTTAACACCGGGGAGCTGTTTTTT. Encoded protein: CASSFSGGFNTGELFF. This chain connects TRBV27 to TRBJ2-2, with TRBD1 matching over 8 bases. Germline-derived CDR1 and CDR2 are MNHEY and SMNVEV (reference sequence). The CDR3 covers 16 residues. V was clipped by 3 bases and J by 2 bases; unmatched bases: 5.

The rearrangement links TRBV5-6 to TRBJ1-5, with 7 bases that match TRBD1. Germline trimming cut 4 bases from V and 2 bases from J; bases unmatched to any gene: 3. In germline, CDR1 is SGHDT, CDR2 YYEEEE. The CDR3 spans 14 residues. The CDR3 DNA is TGTGCCAGCAGCACAGGGGTTGGCAATCAGCCCCAGCATTTT. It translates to CASSTGVGNQPQHF.

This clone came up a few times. CDR3 amino acids: CASSLDTTYEQYF. CDR3 DNA: TGTGCCAGCAGCTTAGACACGACCTACGAGCAGTACTTC. The rearrangement links TRBV5-4 to TRBJ2-7, with D uncertain. The germline V and J ends were trimmed by 2 bases and 2 bases, with 8 bases remaining between them. The CDR3 has 13 amino acids. In germline, CDR1 is SGHNT, CDR2 YYREEE (reference sequence).

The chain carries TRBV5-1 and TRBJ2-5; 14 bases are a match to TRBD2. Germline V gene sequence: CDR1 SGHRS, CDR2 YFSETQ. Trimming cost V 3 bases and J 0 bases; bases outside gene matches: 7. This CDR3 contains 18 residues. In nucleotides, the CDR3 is TGCGCCAGCAGCTCTGGACTAGCGGGAGGTGTGTACCAAGAGACCCAGTACTTC. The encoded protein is CASSSGLAGGVYQETQYF. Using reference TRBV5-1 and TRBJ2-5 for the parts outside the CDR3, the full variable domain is KAGVTQTPRYLIKTRGQQVTLSCSPISGHRSVSWYQQTPGQGLQFLFEYFSETQRNKGNFPGRFSGRQFSNSRSEMNVSTLELGDSALYLCASSSGLAGGVYQETQYFGPGTRLLVL.

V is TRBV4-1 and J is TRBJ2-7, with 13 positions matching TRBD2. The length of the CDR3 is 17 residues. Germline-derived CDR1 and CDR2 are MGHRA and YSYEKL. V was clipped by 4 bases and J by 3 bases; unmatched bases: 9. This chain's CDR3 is CASSPFRTSGRNYEQYF. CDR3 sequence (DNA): TGCGCCAGCAGCCCCTTTCGGACTAGCGGGAGAAACTACGAGCAGTACTTC.